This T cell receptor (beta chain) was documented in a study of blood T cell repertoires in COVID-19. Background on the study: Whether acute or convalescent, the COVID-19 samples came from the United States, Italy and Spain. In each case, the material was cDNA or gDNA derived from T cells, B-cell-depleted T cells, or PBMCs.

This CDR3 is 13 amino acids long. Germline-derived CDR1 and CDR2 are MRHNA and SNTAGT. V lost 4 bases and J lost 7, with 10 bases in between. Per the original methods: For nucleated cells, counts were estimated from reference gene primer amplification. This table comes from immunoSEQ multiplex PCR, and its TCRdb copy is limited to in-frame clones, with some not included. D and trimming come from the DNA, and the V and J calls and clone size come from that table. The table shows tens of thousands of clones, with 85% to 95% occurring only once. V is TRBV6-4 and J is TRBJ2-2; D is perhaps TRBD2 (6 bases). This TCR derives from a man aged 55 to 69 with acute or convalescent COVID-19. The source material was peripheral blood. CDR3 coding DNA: TGTGCCAGCAGTGCCAGGGAGGACGGGGAGCTGTTTTTT. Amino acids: CASSAREDGELFF.